Listed below are T cell receptor beta chains from one sample, sequenced in a study of shared clonotypes between healthy human individuals. Libraries were prepared by immunoSEQ multiplex PCR; TCRdb keeps only in-frame clonotypes and omits some of them. There are 800,000 or so clones in the sample; around 96% occur only once, and over 0.2% lies in the top ten. Sequencing input: naive CD8+ T cells sorted from blood. The origin of the receptors is a man under 40 in good health. CDR3s include the opening cysteine and the closing phenylalanine or tryptophan. Each record gives: V gene, clone size, D gene, J gene, CDR3 protein, CDR3 DNA. The D gene is left open where the match is weak. Some rows mark clone size as missing; the rest say once, few, many or name a class of expanded clone.

TRBV6-1	.	.	TRBJ2-1	CASSESRDNEQFF	TGTGCCAGCAGTGAATCCCGGGACAATGAGCAGTTCTTC
TRBV13	once	.	TRBJ1-2	CASSSNTGINYGYTF	TGTGCCAGCAGCTCAAATACAGGGATCAACTATGGCTACACCTTC
TRBV6-6	.	.	TRBJ1-1	CASSYGRNTEAFF	TGTGCCAGCAGTTACGGCCGGAACACTGAAGCTTTCTTT
TRBV6-4	.	.	TRBJ2-1	CASSDSNRPGSSYNEQFF	TGTGCCAGCAGTGACTCAAACCGGCCTGGGAGCTCCTACAATGAGCAGTTCTTC
TRBV27	once	.	TRBJ2-7	CASSLSRGARREQYF	TGTGCCAGCAGTTTATCGAGGGGGGCTCGACGAGAGCAGTACTTC
TRBV5-1	.	.	TRBJ1-1	CASSLSGGVEAFF	TGCGCCAGCAGCTTGTCGGGGGGCGTTGAAGCTTTCTTT
TRBV9	.	.	TRBJ2-1	CASSVEAVNEQFF	TGTGCCAGCAGCGTAGAGGCAGTTAATGAGCAGTTCTTC
TRBV7-9	.	TRBD2	TRBJ2-7	CASSPLAGGTYEQYF	TGTGCCAGCAGCCCCTTAGCGGGAGGGACCTACGAGCAGTACTTC
TRBV27	.	TRBD2	TRBJ2-1	CASSLLTSGGWNEQFF	TGTGCCAGCAGTCTCTTGACTAGCGGGGGATGGAATGAGCAGTTCTTC
TRBV27	.	.	TRBJ1-5	CASSLLGQANQPQHF	TGTGCCAGCAGTTTATTAGGGCAGGCCAATCAGCCCCAGCATTTT
TRBV5-5	.	.	TRBJ1-1	CASSIDRNTEAFF	TGTGCCAGCAGCATTGACAGAAACACTGAAGCTTTCTTT
TRBV5-5	.	TRBD2	TRBJ2-1	CASSSGLASEQFF	TGTGCCAGCAGCTCCGGACTAGCAAGTGAGCAGTTCTTC
TRBV7-9	.	.	TRBJ1-1	CASSLASANTEAFF	TGTGCCAGCAGCTTAGCTTCGGCGAACACTGAAGCTTTCTTT
TRBV4-3	.	TRBD2	TRBJ2-1	CASSPSGGLAGYNEQFF	TGCGCCAGCAGCCCCTCCGGCGGACTAGCGGGGTACAATGAGCAGTTCTTC
TRBV7-8	.	TRBD2	TRBJ2-5	CASSLAVLAGVETQYF	TGTGCCAGCAGCTTAGCGGTCCTAGCGGGGGTAGAGACCCAGTACTTC
TRBV2	.	.	TRBJ1-4	CASSERQDLNEKLFF	TGTGCCAGCAGTGAACGACAGGACTTAAATGAAAAACTGTTTTTT
TRBV7-3	.	.	TRBJ2-1	CASRTSAVGGEQFF	TGTGCCAGCAGGACATCCGCGGTCGGGGGAGAGCAGTTCTTC
TRBV7-8	.	.	TRBJ2-7	CASSPGTVTWDYEQYF	TGTGCCAGCAGCCCAGGGACCGTCACTTGGGACTACGAGCAGTACTTC
TRBV6-1	.	TRBD1	TRBJ1-2	CASSAPDREGYGYTF	TGTGCCAGCAGCGCCCCCGACAGGGAGGGCTATGGCTACACCTTC
TRBV7-8	.	.	TRBJ2-7	CASSLDRVSYEQYF	TGTGCCAGCAGCTTAGACAGGGTATCCTACGAGCAGTACTTC
TRBV19	.	.	TRBJ2-1	CASSIGSGSSYNEQFF	TGTGCCAGTAGTATAGGCAGCGGGTCTTCCTACAATGAGCAGTTCTTC
TRBV28	.	TRBD2	TRBJ2-5	CASSEGLAGIETQYF	TGTGCCAGCAGTGAGGGACTAGCGGGCATCGAGACCCAGTACTTC
TRBV7-2	.	.	TRBJ2-1	CASSLMGQQFF	TGTGCCAGCAGCTTAATGGGACAGCAGTTCTTC
TRBV7-2	.	.	TRBJ2-1	CASSSEVSYNEQFF	TGTGCCAGCAGCTCCGAAGTCTCCTACAATGAGCAGTTCTTC
TRBV30	.	.	TRBJ2-7	CAWSLGGAYEQYF	TGTGCCTGGAGTCTCGGGGGCGCGTACGAGCAGTACTTC
TRBV5-5	.	TRBD1	TRBJ2-7	CASSTTGVGYEQYF	TGTGCCAGCAGCACGACAGGGGTAGGTTACGAGCAGTACTTC
TRBV4-1	.	.	TRBJ2-7	CASSQYRLNSYEQYF	TGCGCCAGCAGCCAATACAGGTTGAACTCCTACGAGCAGTACTTC
TRBV6-5	.	.	TRBJ2-5	CASSSTSESGPQYF	TGTGCCAGCAGTTCAACCTCCGAATCAGGGCCCCAGTACTTC